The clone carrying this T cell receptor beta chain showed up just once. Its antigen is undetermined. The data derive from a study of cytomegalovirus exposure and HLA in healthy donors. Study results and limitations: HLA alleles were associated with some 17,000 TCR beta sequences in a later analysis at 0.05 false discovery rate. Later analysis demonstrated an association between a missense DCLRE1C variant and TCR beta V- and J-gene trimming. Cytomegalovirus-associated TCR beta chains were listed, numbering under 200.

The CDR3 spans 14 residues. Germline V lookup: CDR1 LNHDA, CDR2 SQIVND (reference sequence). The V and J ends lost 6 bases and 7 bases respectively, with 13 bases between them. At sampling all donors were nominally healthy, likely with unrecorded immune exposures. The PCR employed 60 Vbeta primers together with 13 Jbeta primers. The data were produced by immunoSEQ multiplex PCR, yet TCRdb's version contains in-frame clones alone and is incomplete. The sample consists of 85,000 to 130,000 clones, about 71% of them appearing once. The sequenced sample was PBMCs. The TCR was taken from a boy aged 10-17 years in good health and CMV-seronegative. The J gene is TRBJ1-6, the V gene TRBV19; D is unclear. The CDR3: CASSITGENSPLHF. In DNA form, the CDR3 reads TGTGCCAGTAGCATAACCGGGGAGAATTCACCCCTCCACTTT.